This T cell receptor beta chain came from a study of blood T cells in healthy people across ages. Extraction yielded at least 5.5 micrograms of total RNA per sample. Germline CDR1 LGHNA, CDR2 YNFKEQ. The ends were cut back, 0 bases at V and 12 bases at J, with 12 bases in the middle. CDR3 length: 13 amino acids. With a J-beta primer mix and a sample-barcoded 5' primer, a second PCR ran about 6 to 11 cycles. TCRdb fed the 5' RACE reads into MiXCR, producing one record per CDR3 protein. Among 700,000 to 950,000 distinct CDR3 sequences listed, roughly 50% were seen once. Sequencing was done on a sample of blood. This chain links TRBV4-2 with TRBJ2-1; D perhaps matches TRBD1 (5 bases). The sequence derives from a man aged 25 to 45 in good health. CDR3 in DNA: TGTGCCAGCAGCCAAGAAGGGGCAGATACGCAGTTCTTC. Translation gives CASSQEGADTQFF.